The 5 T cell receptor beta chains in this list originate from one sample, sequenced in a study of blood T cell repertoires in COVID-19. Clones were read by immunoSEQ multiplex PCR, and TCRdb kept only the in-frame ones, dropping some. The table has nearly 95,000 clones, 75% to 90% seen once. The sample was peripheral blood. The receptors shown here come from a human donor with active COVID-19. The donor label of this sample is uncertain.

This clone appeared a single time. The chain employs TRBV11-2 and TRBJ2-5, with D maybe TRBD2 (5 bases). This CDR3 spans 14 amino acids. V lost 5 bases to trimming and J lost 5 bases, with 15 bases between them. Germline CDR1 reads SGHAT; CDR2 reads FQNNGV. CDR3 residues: CASSPELVMETQYF. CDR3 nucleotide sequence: TGTGCCAGCAGCCCCGAACTAGTCATGGAGACCCAGTACTTC. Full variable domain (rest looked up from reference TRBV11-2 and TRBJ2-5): EAGVAQSPRYKIIEKRQSVAFWCNPISGHATLYWYQQILGQGPKLLIQFQNNGVVDDSQLPKDRFSAERLKGVDSTLKIQPAKLEDSAVYLCASSPELVMETQYFGPGTRLLVL.

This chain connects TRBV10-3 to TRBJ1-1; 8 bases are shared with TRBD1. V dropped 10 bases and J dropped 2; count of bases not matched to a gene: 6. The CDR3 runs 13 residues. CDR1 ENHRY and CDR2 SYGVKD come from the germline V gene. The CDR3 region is CATADRENTEAFF. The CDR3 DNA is TGTGCCACCGCGGACAGGGAAAACACTGAAGCTTTCTTT.

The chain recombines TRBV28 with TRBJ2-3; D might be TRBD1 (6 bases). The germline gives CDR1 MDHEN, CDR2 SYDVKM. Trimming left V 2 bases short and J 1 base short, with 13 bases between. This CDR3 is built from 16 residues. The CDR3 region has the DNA TGTGCCAGCAGTTTAGGATGGACAGTCGGCACAGATACGCAGTATTTT. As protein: CASSLGWTVGTDTQYF.

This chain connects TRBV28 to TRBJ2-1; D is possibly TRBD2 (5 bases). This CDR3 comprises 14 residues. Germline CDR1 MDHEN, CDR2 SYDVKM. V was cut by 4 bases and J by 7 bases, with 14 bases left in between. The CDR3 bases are TGTGCCAGCAGTTCCACCGGGGAGAGGAATGAGCAGTTCTTC. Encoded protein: CASSSTGERNEQFF. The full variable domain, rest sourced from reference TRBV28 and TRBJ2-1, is DVKVTQSSRYLVKRTGEKVFLECVQDMDHENMFWYRQDPGLGLRLIYFSYDVKMKEKGDIPEGYSVSREKKERFSLILESASTNQTSMYLCASSSTGERNEQFFGPGTRLTVL.

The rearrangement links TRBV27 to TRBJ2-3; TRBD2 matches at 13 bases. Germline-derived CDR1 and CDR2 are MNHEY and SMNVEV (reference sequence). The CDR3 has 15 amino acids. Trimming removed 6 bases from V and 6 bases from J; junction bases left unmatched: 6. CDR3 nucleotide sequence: TGTGCCAGCAGCTCCCGACTAGCGGGGGGCGATACGCAGTATTTT. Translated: CASSSRLAGGDTQYF.